The present T cell receptor (beta chain) was sequenced within a study of tissue T cells after allogeneic stem cell transplantation. Points from the study as a whole: This small cohort was clinically heterogeneous, and sampling depth was a limitation. Motif-based clustering found tissue-specific repertoire signatures shared across patients, though few clones were shared.

Trimming left V 2 bases short and J 0 bases short, with 3 bases between. Germline CDR1 KGHPV, CDR2 FQNQEV (reference sequence). This CDR3 comprises 13 residues. Note on this clone: The antigen remains undetermined. Gene names follow the mouse nomenclature. The DNA ends 1 residue before the CDR3 does, and the rest of the CDR3 is filled in from the germline J gene.

This sample's time point: mouse harvest day 7 after allogeneic transplant. Each mouse received 10^7 T-cell-depleted marrow cells plus 10^6 splenic CD5+ T cells by tail vein. B6 (H2b) cells into BALB/c (H2d) mice; tissues taken at day 7 or 14. CDR3 sequences, V/J genes, frequencies and template counts came from survey-depth TCRbeta sequencing. Libraries were prepared by immunoSEQ multiplex PCR; TCRdb keeps only in-frame clonotypes and omits some of them. The table lists 7,000 to 8,000 clones, 50% of them singletons. The chain links TRBV26 to TRBJ2-3; D gene uncertain. The receptor's source is a female BALB/c mouse given C57BL/6 T cells with graft-versus-host disease after an allogeneic hematopoietic cell transplant. What was sequenced was gut tissue. The CDR3 sequence is CASSLHSAETLYF. The sequenced part of the CDR3 DNA is TGTGCCAGCAGTCTGCACAGTGCAGAAACGCTGTAT. Combining the CDR3 with reference TRBV26 and TRBJ2-3 gives the whole variable domain NSKVIQTPRYLVKGQGQKAKMRCIPEKGHPVVFWYQQNKNNEFKFLINFQNQEVLQQIDMTEKRFSAECPSNSPCSLEIQSSEAGDSALYLCASSLHSAETLYFGSGTRLTVL.